The clone carrying this T cell receptor (beta chain) was observed a few times. These data originate in a study of blood T cell repertoires in COVID-19. Background on the study: T cells, B-cell-depleted T cells, or PBMCs supplied cDNA or gDNA.

The method was immunoSEQ multiplex PCR; TCRdb's version includes in-frame clones alone and lacks a portion of them. This table holds 160,000 or so clones, 87% found once. Trimming pared 5 bases from V and 7 bases from J, leaving 9 bases between. Germline-derived CDR1 and CDR2 are SGHVS and FQNEAQ. This CDR3 is built from 13 residues. The rearrangement joins TRBV7-8 to TRBJ1-6; D is unclear. Sequences were obtained from peripheral blood. The sequence derives from a woman between 65 and 79 years old with COVID-19, enrolled during active disease. The CDR3 DNA is TGTGCCAGCAGCCCCAACACGAATTCACCCCTCCACTTT. As protein: CASSPNTNSPLHF.